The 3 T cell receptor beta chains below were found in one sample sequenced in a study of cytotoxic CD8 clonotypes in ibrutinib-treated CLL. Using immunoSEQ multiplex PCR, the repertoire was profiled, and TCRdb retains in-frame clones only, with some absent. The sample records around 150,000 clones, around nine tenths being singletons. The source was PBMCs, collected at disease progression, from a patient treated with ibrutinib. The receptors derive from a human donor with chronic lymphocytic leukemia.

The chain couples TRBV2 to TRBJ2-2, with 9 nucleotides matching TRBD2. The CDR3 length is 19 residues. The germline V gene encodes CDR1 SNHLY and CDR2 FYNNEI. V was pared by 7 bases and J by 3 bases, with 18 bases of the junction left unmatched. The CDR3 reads CASTPYPRLAATYTGELFF. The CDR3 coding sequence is TGTGCCAGCACCCCGTACCCCCGACTAGCGGCTACCTACACCGGGGAGCTGTTTTTT.

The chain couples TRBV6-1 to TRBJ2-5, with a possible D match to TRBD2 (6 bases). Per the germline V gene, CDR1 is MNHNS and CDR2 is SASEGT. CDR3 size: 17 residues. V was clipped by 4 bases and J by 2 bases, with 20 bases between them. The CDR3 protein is CASSGLGHGARQETQYF. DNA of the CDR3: TGTGCCAGCAGTGGACTAGGTCACGGGGCCCGGCAAGAGACCCAGTACTTC.

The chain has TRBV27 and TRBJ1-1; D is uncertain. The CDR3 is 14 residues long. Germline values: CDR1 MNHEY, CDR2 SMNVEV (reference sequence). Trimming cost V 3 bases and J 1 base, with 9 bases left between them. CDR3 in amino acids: CASSFRNPNTEAFF. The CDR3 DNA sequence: TGTGCCAGCAGTTTCAGGAATCCGAACACTGAAGCTTTCTTT.